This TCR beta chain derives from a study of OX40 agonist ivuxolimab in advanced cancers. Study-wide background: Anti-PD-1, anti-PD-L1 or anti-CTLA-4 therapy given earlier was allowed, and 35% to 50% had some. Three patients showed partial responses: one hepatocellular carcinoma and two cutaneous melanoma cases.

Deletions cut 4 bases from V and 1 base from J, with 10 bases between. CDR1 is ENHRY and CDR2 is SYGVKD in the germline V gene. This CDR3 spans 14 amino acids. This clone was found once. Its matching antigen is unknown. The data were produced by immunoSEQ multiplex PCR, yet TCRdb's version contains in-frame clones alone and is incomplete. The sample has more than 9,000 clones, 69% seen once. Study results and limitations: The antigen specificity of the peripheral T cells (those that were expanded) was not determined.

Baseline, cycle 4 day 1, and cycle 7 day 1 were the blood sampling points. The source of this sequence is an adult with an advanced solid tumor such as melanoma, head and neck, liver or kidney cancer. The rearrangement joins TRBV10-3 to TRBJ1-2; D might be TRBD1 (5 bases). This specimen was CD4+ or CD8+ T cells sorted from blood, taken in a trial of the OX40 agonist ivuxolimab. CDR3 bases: TGTGCCATCAGTGTCGGGACGGATAACTATGGCTACACCTTC. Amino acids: CAISVGTDNYGYTF.